Listed below are T cell receptor beta chains from one sample, sequenced in a study of blood T cell repertoires in COVID-19. Repertoires were generated with immunoSEQ multiplex PCR, while TCRdb's copy carries only in-frame clones and drops some. The data contain under 100,000 clones, over 80% of them singletons. Sequencing was done on a sample of peripheral blood. These receptor sequences come from a man over 45 with acute or convalescent COVID-19. The CDR3 runs from the conserved cysteine through the conserved F or W. Each record gives: D gene, V gene, J gene, CDR3 protein. A D gene is named only where the DNA matches it firmly.

TRBD1	TRBV18	TRBJ2-7	CASSSDRRPYEQYF
.	TRBV28	TRBJ2-7	CASKKSYEQYF
.	TRBV14	TRBJ2-3	CASSRSGSRDTQYF
TRBD2	TRBV12-5	TRBJ2-1	CASAGLADYNEQFF
.	TRBV15	TRBJ1-3	CATSRERIAGNTIYF
TRBD2	TRBV6-5	TRBJ2-3	CASKMASGMGTQYF
TRBD2	TRBV3-1/TRBV3-2	TRBJ2-7	CASSQAGTSGSYEQYF
TRBD1	TRBV29-1	TRBJ1-1	CSVQTGVNTEAFF
.	TRBV25-1	TRBJ2-1	CASSEWTSYNEQFF
.	TRBV19	TRBJ1-6	CASRPGQLNSPLHF
TRBD2	TRBV28	TRBJ2-3	CASTRREITDTQYF
.	TRBV21-1	TRBJ2-7	CASSKDAGEGLEQYF
.	TRBV18	TRBJ2-4	CASSPSTPAGRETFIQYF
TRBD1	TRBV19	TRBJ1-6	CASTTTGGITPLHF
.	TRBV7-2	TRBJ2-5	CASSPRVETQYF
TRBD1	TRBV5-4	TRBJ2-6	CASSDRAGANVLTF
.	TRBV5-1	TRBJ2-3	CASSLGQGSLDTQYF
.	TRBV11-3	TRBJ1-1	CASSLGQGYTEAFF
.	TRBV11-2	TRBJ1-1	CASSSGMENTEAFF
.	TRBV28	TRBJ2-7	CASHRAPLYEQYF
.	TRBV9	TRBJ2-2	CASSRITGNTGELFF
.	TRBV4-3	TRBJ2-1	CASSIDQDNEQFF
TRBD1	TRBV6-2/TRBV6-3	TRBJ2-2	CASGRDRANTGELFF
.	TRBV20-1	TRBJ1-5	CSASDRRGSNQPQHF
.	TRBV11-2	TRBJ1-2	CASSLGTPGYGYTF
TRBD1	TRBV7-6	TRBJ2-1	CASSLGQGDVNEQFF
.	TRBV6-6	TRBJ1-1	CASSYSEEAAEAFF
.	TRBV4-2	TRBJ1-3	CASSGLISGNTIYF
.	TRBV6-5	TRBJ2-2	CASTDRRSLTGELFF
.	TRBV7-2	TRBJ2-5	CASSLGERETQYF
TRBD2	TRBV6-5	TRBJ2-5	CASSSALADQETQYF
TRBD1	TRBV5-6	TRBJ1-2	CASSRGQGAKVDYGYTF
.	TRBV4-2	TRBJ2-7	CASSQDRGYEQYF
.	TRBV2	TRBJ1-6	CASTTEYSPLHF
.	TRBV5-1	TRBJ2-7	CASSLAAGVKYEQYF
TRBD2	TRBV27	TRBJ2-7	CASREALAGPQYF
.	TRBV7-6	TRBJ1-5	CASSLERRTNQPQHF
.	TRBV27	TRBJ1-1	CASSFSFGDTEAFF
.	TRBV6-5	TRBJ1-3	CASSFAGEPGNTIYF
.	TRBV5-1	TRBJ2-2	CASSLTSGRAGELFF
TRBD1	TRBV7-9	TRBJ2-7	CASSLNPGGSYEQYF
TRBD2	TRBV11-3	TRBJ2-5	CASSSGGAVQETQYF